The next 4 T cell receptor beta chains were all read from a single sample in a study of OX40 agonist ivuxolimab in advanced cancers. The method was immunoSEQ multiplex PCR; TCRdb's version includes in-frame clones alone and lacks a portion of them. The sample shows 55,000 to 80,000 clones, roughly 84% of them seen only once. Material: CD4+ or CD8+ T cells sorted from blood, obtained in a trial of the OX40 agonist ivuxolimab. The receptors were gathered from an adult with an advanced solid tumor such as melanoma, head and neck, liver or kidney cancer.

V usage is TRBV6-1 and J usage is TRBJ2-7, with TRBD2 as a possible D gene (6 bases). This CDR3 contains 13 residues. V was cut by 6 bases and J by 3 bases, with 12 bases left in between. CDR1 is MNHNS, CDR2 SASEGT, per germline. CDR3 in DNA: TGTGCCAGCAGCCGGGACTGGAACTACGAGCAGTACTTC. Its translation is CASSRDWNYEQYF.

This clone was seen only once. The chain links TRBV15 to TRBJ1-2; TRBD1 aligns across 8 bases. CDR1 and CDR2 (germline): LNHNV, YYDKDF (reference sequence). This CDR3 is 17 amino acids long. J gave up 4 bases and V 3 bases, and 13 bases lay outside the gene matches. The CDR3 DNA reads TGTGCCACCAGCAGCGCTATCGGGACAGGTTACCGCTATGGCTACACCTTC. Protein product: CATSSAIGTGYRYGYTF.

The V and J genes are TRBV5-1 and TRBJ1-1; D remains unclear. The V end was cut by 8 bases, the J end by 2 bases, with 10 bases between. CDR1 SGHRS and CDR2 YFSETQ come from the germline V gene. The CDR3 extends over 12 amino acids. CDR3 DNA: TGCGCCAGTAGGGCGGCCAACACTGAAGCTTTCTTT. Translated: CASRAANTEAFF.

The chain joins TRBV5-6 to TRBJ2-3; 8 nucleotides line up with TRBD1. The germline V gene encodes CDR1 SGHDT and CDR2 YYEEEE. There are 15 residues in the CDR3. J was trimmed by 2 bases and V by 5 bases; bases with no gene match: 7. The CDR3 protein is CASRTSGGPTDTQYF. CDR3 nucleotide sequence: TGTGCCAGCAGAACATCAGGGGGCCCCACAGATACGCAGTATTTT.